A single sample gave rise to the 17 T cell receptor beta chains below, sequenced in a study of blood T cell repertoires in COVID-19. Method: immunoSEQ multiplex PCR; TCRdb's copy keeps in-frame clones and lacks some. The sample yields some 200,000 clones, about nine tenths seen once. Source material: PBMCs or T cells enriched from blood (not recorded which). The receptors stem from a young woman who had recovered from COVID-19.

The chain uses TRBV3-1 (or the pseudogene TRBV3-2) and TRBJ2-3, with 7 positions matching TRBD1. This CDR3 is 14 amino acids long. The ends lost 1 base at V and 4 bases at J; junction bases unmatched: 2. Per germline, CDR1 LGHDT and CDR2 YNNKEL (reference sequence). The CDR3 loop is CASSQGQGSDTQYF. The CDR3 DNA is TGTGCCAGCAGCCAAGGACAGGGATCAGATACGCAGTATTTT.

The chain employs TRBV19 and TRBJ1-1; possible D gene TRBD1, 6 bases. The germline gives CDR1 LNHDA, CDR2 SQIVND (reference sequence). The ends were cut back, 6 bases at V and 4 bases at J, with 12 bases in the middle. The CDR3 is 13 amino acids. The CDR3 loop is CASSSNRATEAFF. Here the CDR3 DNA reads TGTGCCAGTAGCTCAAACAGGGCCACTGAAGCTTTCTTT.

The chain combines TRBV11-3 with TRBJ1-1, with a tentative D call TRBD1 (6 bases). V was pared by 5 bases and J by 1 base, with 11 bases between. There are 14 residues in the CDR3. Germline lookup yields CDR1 SGHNT and CDR2 YENEEA. The CDR3 reads CASSPSRGNTEAFF. The CDR3 coding sequence is TGTGCCAGCAGCCCCAGCAGGGGGAACACTGAAGCTTTCTTT. Together with reference TRBV11-3 and TRBJ1-1, the CDR3 gives the full variable domain: EAGVVQSPRYKIIEKKQPVAFWCNPISGHNTLYWYLQNLGQGPELLIRYENEEAVDDSQLPKDRFSAERLKGVDSTLKIQPAELGDSAVYLCASSPSRGNTEAFFGQGTRLTVV.

V is TRBV5-1 and J is TRBJ1-6; TRBD1 aligns across 8 bases. The CDR3 has 16 amino acids. V lost 2 bases, J lost 4 bases, and 5 bases stayed unmatched. Germline CDR1 and CDR2: SGHRS and YFSETQ. CDR3 sequence reads: CASSFGQGGYNSPLHF. The CDR3 DNA reads as TGCGCCAGCAGCTTCGGACAGGGAGGATATAATTCACCCCTCCACTTT.

This clone was seen once. V and J are TRBV5-1 and TRBJ2-3; no clear D gene. The CDR3 contains 11 residues. The V end was cut by 2 bases, the J end by 5 bases, with 3 bases between. The V gene's germline CDR1 is SGHRS and CDR2 YFSETQ. This chain's CDR3 is CASSFRDTQYF. The CDR3 DNA reads as TGCGCCAGCAGCTTTAGAGATACGCAGTATTTT.

The rearrangement uses TRBV6-4 and TRBJ1-1; D perhaps matches TRBD1 (5 bases). CDR3 length: 15 amino acids. Germline V gene sequence: CDR1 MRHNA, CDR2 SNTAGT. V was trimmed by 7 bases and J by 0 bases, leaving 15 bases between them. CDR3 protein: CASTPDRGMNTEAFF. The CDR3 DNA sequence: TGTGCCAGCACCCCCGACAGAGGTATGAACACTGAAGCTTTCTTT.

The V call is TRBV29-1, the J call TRBJ1-1; TRBD1 is a possible D gene (6 bases). The germline V gene encodes CDR1 SQVTM and CDR2 ANQGSEA. V shed 4 bases and J shed 1 base, with 10 bases lying between them. This CDR3 region has 13 residues. The chain's CDR3 is CSVGRGGNTEAFF. The DNA for the CDR3 is TGCAGCGTTGGCAGGGGCGGGAACACTGAAGCTTTCTTT.

This rearrangement joins TRBV11-2 to TRBJ2-7; D is unclear. V was pared by 5 bases and J by 3 bases, with 8 bases between. CDR1 and CDR2 from the germline V gene are SGHAT and FQNNGV. This CDR3 spans 12 amino acids. CDR3 residues: CASSPPNYEQYF. In DNA form, the CDR3 reads TGTGCCAGCAGCCCCCCAAACTACGAGCAGTACTTC. Based on the CDR3 plus reference TRBV11-2 and TRBJ2-7, the full variable domain is EAGVAQSPRYKIIEKRQSVAFWCNPISGHATLYWYQQILGQGPKLLIQFQNNGVVDDSQLPKDRFSAERLKGVDSTLKIQPAKLEDSAVYLCASSPPNYEQYFGPGTRLTVT.

V gene TRBV11-3 combines with J gene TRBJ2-1, with TRBD1 matching 7 bases. Germline V lookup: CDR1 SGHNT, CDR2 YENEEA. There are 18 residues in the CDR3. Unmatched junction bases numbered 14, after V lost 1 base and J lost 5 bases. CDR3 sequence reads: CASSLAPGQILLNNEQFF. The DNA of the CDR3 is TGTGCCAGCAGCTTAGCGCCGGGACAGATATTATTAAACAATGAGCAGTTCTTC.

The rearrangement links TRBV7-8 to TRBJ2-3, with D perhaps TRBD1 (5 bases). Trimming left V 4 bases short and J 3 bases short, with 14 bases between. This CDR3 has 15 residues. Germline CDR1 is SGHVS and CDR2 is FQNEAQ. Here the CDR3 reads CASSSQPGRTDTQYF. The CDR3 DNA sequence: TGTGCCAGCAGCTCTCAACCAGGGCGTACAGATACGCAGTATTTT.

The chain couples TRBV9 to TRBJ1-5; D may be TRBD1 (6 bases). Germline values: CDR1 SGDLS, CDR2 YYNGEE. CDR3 size: 14 residues. The germline V and J ends were trimmed by 4 bases and 6 bases, with 14 bases remaining between them. The CDR3 protein is CASSPQGVGQPQHF. The CDR3 DNA reads TGTGCCAGCAGCCCACAGGGTGTGGGTCAGCCCCAGCATTTT. The whole variable domain, remainder taken from reference TRBV9 and TRBJ1-5, is DSGVTQTPKHLITATGQRVTLRCSPRSGDLSVYWYQQSLDQGLQFLIQYYNGEERAKGNILERFSAQQFPDLHSELNLSSLELGDSALYFCASSPQGVGQPQHFGDGTRLSIL.

The genes are TRBV7-3 and TRBJ2-2; TRBD2 agrees at 9 bases. This CDR3 region has 18 residues. The V segment lost 5 bases and the J segment 9 bases; nucleotides outside the gene matches: 19. The V gene's germline CDR1 is SGHTA and CDR2 FQGTGA. This chain's CDR3 is CASSPTGTSGLSLRELFF. The CDR3 bases are TGTGCCAGCAGCCCAACGGGAACTAGCGGGCTTTCCCTTAGGGAGCTGTTTTTT.

The CDR3 coding sequence is TGTGCCACGCGAGAGGGACAGACACTTAGAGGTGGAAACACCATATATTTT. Translating it yields CATREGQTLRGGNTIYF. This chain uses TRBV10-3 with TRBJ1-3; 7 bases agree with TRBD1. The CDR3 sequence is 17 residues long. The V segment lost 10 bases and the J segment 3 bases; nucleotides outside the gene matches: 18. Germline-derived CDR1 and CDR2 are ENHRY and SYGVKD.

This clone was counted a single time. The V call is TRBV4-3, the J call TRBJ1-1; D may be TRBD1 (5 bases). Trimming removed 1 base from V and 3 bases from J, with 12 bases in between. The germline V gene encodes CDR1 LGHNA and CDR2 YSLEER. CDR3 size: 15 residues. CDR3 in DNA: TGCGCCAGCAGCCAAGGGGCAGGGTCTGACACTGAAGCTTTCTTT. Encoded protein: CASSQGAGSDTEAFF.

This clone was recorded once. The CDR3 sequence: CASSVGGRRMNTEAFF. The CDR3 bases are TGTGCCAGCAGTGTAGGGGGCCGGAGGATGAACACTGAAGCTTTCTTT. The rearrangement joins TRBV7-3 to TRBJ1-1; 7 bases fit TRBD1. V dropped 6 bases and J dropped 0; count of bases not matched to a gene: 10. The CDR3 extends over 16 amino acids. Per the germline V gene, CDR1 is SGHTA and CDR2 is FQGTGA. Supplemented by reference TRBV7-3 and TRBJ1-1, the full variable domain reads GAGVSQTPSNKVTEKGKYVELRCDPISGHTALYWYRQSLGQGPEFLIYFQGTGAADDSGLPNDRFFAVRPEGSVSTLKIQRTERGDSAVYLCASSVGGRRMNTEAFFGQGTRLTVV.

The chain is built from TRBV7-8 and TRBJ1-5; TRBD1 agrees at 8 bases. CDR1 is SGHVS and CDR2 is FQNEAQ in the germline V gene. V lost 5 bases, J lost 7 bases, and 7 bases stayed unmatched. CDR3 size: 14 residues. Here the CDR3 DNA reads TGTGCCAGCAGCCTGCGACAGGGGACACAGCCCCAGCATTTT. It encodes CASSLRQGTQPQHF.

This chain joins TRBV7-3 and TRBJ2-2, with a weak D call TRBD2 (6 bases). Germline CDR1 SGHTA, CDR2 FQGTGA. Trimming pared 4 bases from V and 0 bases from J, leaving 9 bases between. The CDR3 loop spans 15 amino acids. Written as DNA, the CDR3 is TGTGCCAGCAGCTCCGGGACTGCGAACACCGGGGAGCTGTTTTTT. Translation gives CASSSGTANTGELFF.